This entry concerns a single T cell receptor beta chain. TCRdb's copy holds only in-frame clones and misses some; the assay was immunoSEQ multiplex PCR. Of around 94,000 clones in the sample, around 86% were seen once. V lost 3 bases to trimming and J lost 4 bases, with 9 bases between them. This CDR3 is built from 13 residues. The germline CDR1 and CDR2 sequences are LNHDA and SQIVND (reference sequence). The data were taken from a study of control samples from healthy donors and cancer patients. The sequence was obtained from a woman between 45 and 65 years old in good health. Sequenced sample: blood. V gene TRBV19 combines with J gene TRBJ1-1; D not certain. DNA of the CDR3: TGTGCCAGTAGTATCTTCGGCACCACTGAAGCTTTCTTT. Encoded protein: CASSIFGTTEAFF.